This is a list of T cell receptor beta chains from one sample in a study of T cells in Graves' hyperthyroidism and ophthalmopathy. One entry per CDR3 protein, called by TCRdb with MiXCR from the multiplex PCR reads. The sample shows 500,000 to 800,000 distinct CDR3 sequences, about 14% of them seen only once. Specimen: blood. The receptors were gathered from a woman aged 45-65 years with Graves' ophthalmopathy. Both conserved end residues are part of each CDR3.

v_gene	j_gene	CDR3aa
TRBV19	TRBJ2-3	CASSIRDRGLTDTQYF
TRBV28	TRBJ2-5	CASSKLSRGPSETQYF
TRBV12-3/TRBV12-4	TRBJ2-7	CASSFPGGDGAYEQYF
TRBV28	TRBJ2-7	CATDNKYEQYF
TRBV7-3	TRBJ2-1	CASSLLAVNYNEQFF
TRBV5-6	TRBJ2-1	CASGRVYEQFF
TRBV7-9	TRBJ1-3	CASSSYLGEKVNTIYF
TRBV10-3	TRBJ1-5	CAISERGQGHQPQHF
TRBV4-3	TRBJ1-5	CASSQVQGTNQPQHF
TRBV7-9	TRBJ2-5	CASSSHRRGAETQYF
TRBV4-1	TRBJ2-4	CASSQEWGGKNIQYF
TRBV20-1	TRBJ2-3	CSARDETTSTDTQYF
TRBV5-1	TRBJ2-2	CASSLVGGHDTGELFF
TRBV7-9	TRBJ2-3	CASRRSAYTQYF
TRBV27	TRBJ2-2	CASSLVRGGTGELFF
TRBV27	TRBJ2-7	CASSFADTGGGYEQYF
TRBV2	TRBJ2-5	CASSDDRVVVGETQYF
TRBV12-3/TRBV12-4	TRBJ1-3	CASSFYSGTAGNTIYF
TRBV13	TRBJ2-7	CASSFKDRGKYEQYF